This T cell receptor (beta chain) derives from a study of blood T cell repertoires in COVID-19. Study in general: The United States, Italy and Spain provided the acute and convalescent COVID-19 samples. PBMCs, B-cell-depleted T cells, or T cells were the source of the cDNA or gDNA that made up the material.

The V and J ends lost 0 bases and 4 bases respectively, with 6 bases between them. The germline V gene has CDR1 KGHSH and CDR2 LQKENI. This CDR3 has 13 amino acids. This clone was detected once. Method: immunoSEQ multiplex PCR; TCRdb's copy keeps in-frame clones and lacks some. The table has 11,000 to 15,000 clones, approximately 92% seen once. Sequenced input: peripheral blood. This rearrangement joins TRBV18 to TRBJ1-2; no clear D. The origin of this receptor is a human donor in a cohort sampled during active COVID-19. CDR3: CASSPPEGYGYTF. The CDR3 bases are TGTGCCAGCTCACCACCGGAGGGCTATGGCTACACCTTC.